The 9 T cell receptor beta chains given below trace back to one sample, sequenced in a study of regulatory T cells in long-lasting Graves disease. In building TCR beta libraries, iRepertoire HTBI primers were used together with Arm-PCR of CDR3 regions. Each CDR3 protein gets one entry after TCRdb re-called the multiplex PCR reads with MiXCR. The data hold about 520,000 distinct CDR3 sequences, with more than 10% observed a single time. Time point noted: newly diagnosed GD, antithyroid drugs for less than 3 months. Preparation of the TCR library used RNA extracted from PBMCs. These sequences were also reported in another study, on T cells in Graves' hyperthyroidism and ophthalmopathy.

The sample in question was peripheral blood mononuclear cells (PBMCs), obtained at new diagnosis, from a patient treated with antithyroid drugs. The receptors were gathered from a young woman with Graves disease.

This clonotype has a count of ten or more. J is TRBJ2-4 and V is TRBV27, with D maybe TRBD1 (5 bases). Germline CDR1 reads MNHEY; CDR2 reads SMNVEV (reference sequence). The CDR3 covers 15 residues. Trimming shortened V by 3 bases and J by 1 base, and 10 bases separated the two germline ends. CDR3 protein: CASSFGAGAKNIQYF. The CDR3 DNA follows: TGTGCCAGCAGTTTTGGAGCAGGGGCCAAAAACATTCAGTACTTC.

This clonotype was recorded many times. CDR3 nucleotides: TGTGCCAGCAAACCCCGGGACAAACACACAGATACGCAGTATTTT. This gives the protein CASKPRDKHTDTQYF. This sequence joins TRBV27 and TRBJ2-3, with D maybe TRBD1 (6 bases). V lost 7 bases and J lost 2, with 16 bases in between. The CDR3 spans 15 residues. From germline, CDR1 is MNHEY and CDR2 SMNVEV (reference sequence).

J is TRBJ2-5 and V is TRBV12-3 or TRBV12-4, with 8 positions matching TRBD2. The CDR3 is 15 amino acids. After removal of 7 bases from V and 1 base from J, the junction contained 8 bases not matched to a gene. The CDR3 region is CASTTSGRPQETQYF. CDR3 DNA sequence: TGTGCCAGCACGACGAGCGGGAGACCCCAAGAGACCCAGTACTTC.

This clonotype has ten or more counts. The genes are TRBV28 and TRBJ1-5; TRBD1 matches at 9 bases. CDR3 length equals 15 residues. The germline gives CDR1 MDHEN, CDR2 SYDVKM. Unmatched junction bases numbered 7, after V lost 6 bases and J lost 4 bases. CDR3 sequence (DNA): TGTGCCAGCAGACTAACAGGGGGCGGGAATCAGCCCCAGCATTTT. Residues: CASRLTGGGNQPQHF.

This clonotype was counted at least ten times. The CDR3 nucleotides are TGTGCCAGCAGCCCAGTGGGGGGGAACTATGGCTACACCTTC. It yields the protein CASSPVGGNYGYTF. The genes are TRBV6-1 and TRBJ1-2, with D perhaps matching TRBD1 (5 bases). CDR1 is MNHNS, CDR2 SASEGT, per germline. V lost 6 bases to trimming and J lost 2 bases, with 13 bases between them. The CDR3 length is 14 residues.

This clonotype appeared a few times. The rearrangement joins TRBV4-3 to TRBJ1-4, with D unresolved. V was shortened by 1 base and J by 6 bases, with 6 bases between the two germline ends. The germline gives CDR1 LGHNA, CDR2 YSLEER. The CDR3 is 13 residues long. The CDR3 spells CASSQVAHEKLFF. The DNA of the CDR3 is TGCGCCAGCAGCCAAGTTGCCCATGAAAAACTGTTTTTT.

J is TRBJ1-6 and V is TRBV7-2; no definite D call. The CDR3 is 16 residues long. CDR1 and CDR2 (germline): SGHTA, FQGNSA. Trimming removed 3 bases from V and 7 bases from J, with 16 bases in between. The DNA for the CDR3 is TGTGCCAGCAGCTTCCTAATGGGTTCGGGAAATTCACCCCTCCACTTT. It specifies CASSFLMGSGNSPLHF.

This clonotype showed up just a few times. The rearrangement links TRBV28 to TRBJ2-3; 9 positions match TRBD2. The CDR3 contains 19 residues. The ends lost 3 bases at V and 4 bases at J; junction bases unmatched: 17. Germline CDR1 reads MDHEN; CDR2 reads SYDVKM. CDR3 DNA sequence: TGTGCCAGCAGTTTCAATAGCCCCTGGGGTAGCGGGAGTGCAGATACGCAGTATTTT. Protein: CASSFNSPWGSGSADTQYF.

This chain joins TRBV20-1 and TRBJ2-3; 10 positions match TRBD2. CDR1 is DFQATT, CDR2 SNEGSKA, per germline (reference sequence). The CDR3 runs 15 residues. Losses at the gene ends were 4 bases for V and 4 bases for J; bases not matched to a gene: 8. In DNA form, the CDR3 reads TGCAGTGCTATTATCGGGACTAGCGTACCAGATACGCAGTATTTT. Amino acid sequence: CSAIIGTSVPDTQYF.